The 28 T cell receptor beta chains below come from one sample, sequenced in a study of molecular identifiers for immune sequencing clone quantification (dated by TCRdb to the late 2010s). Receptor amplification or capture employed PCR. TCRdb lists the instrument as Illumina MiSeq. TCRdb passed the public sequencing reads through fastp at Q25 and MiXCR, retaining productive beta sequences. Rows merge per CDR3 protein into single entries with the most common DNA and genes. Present in this sample are some 40,000 distinct CDR3 sequences, 18% of which were seen just once. The ten biggest clones cover about 6.7% of the sample. Sequenced sample: naive CD8+ T cells from blood, with Jurkat cell RNA spiked in. The label giving this sample's cell subset or site can be read as: FACS-sorted CD8+CD4-CCR7+CD45RA+ naive T cells. The receptors were gathered from a human donor in good health. Some libraries in this study had Jurkat cell RNA spiked in.

Ten or more counts support this clonotype. Here the CDR3 DNA reads TGTGCCAGCAGCCCCGGGACTAGCACCTACGAGCAGTACTTC. This sequence encodes CASSPGTSTYEQYF. V is TRBV9 and J is TRBJ2-7, with 9 bases lining up with TRBD2. The CDR3 runs to 14 residues. Germline V gene data show CDR1 as SGDLS and CDR2 as YYNGEE. J lost 2 bases, V lost 4 bases, and 4 bases had no gene match.

This clonotype was found many times. This chain links TRBV6-2 or TRBV6-3 with TRBJ1-5; D is unclear. Trimming cost V 6 bases and J 3 bases, with 15 bases left between them. Germline CDR1 reads MNHEY; CDR2 reads SVGEGT. The CDR3 sequence is 15 residues long. As DNA, the CDR3 is TGTGCCAGCAGCTACGGGCTACTCCCCAATCAGCCCCAGCATTTT. Its protein is CASSYGLLPNQPQHF.

In this sample, this clonotype turned up many times. The chain is built from TRBV7-8 and TRBJ2-2, with D possibly matching TRBD1 (5 bases). There are 16 residues in the CDR3. Germline assignment: CDR1 SGHVS and CDR2 FQNEAQ. V lost 0 bases, J lost 4 bases, and 12 bases lay in between. This CDR3 is CASSLARVIVTGELFF. CDR3 in DNA: TGTGCCAGCAGCTTAGCCAGGGTAATCGTCACCGGGGAGCTGTTTTTT.

This clonotype was recorded many times. J is TRBJ2-7 and V is TRBV12-3 or TRBV12-4, with no clear D. With 3 bases removed from V and 2 bases from J, the gap between germline ends came to 14 bases. CDR3 length: 15 residues. As DNA, the CDR3 is TGTGCCAGCAGTTTTACATTCGCAGCTACCTACGAGCAGTACTTC. This sequence encodes CASSFTFAATYEQYF.

This clonotype occurred a few times. The chain links TRBV11-2 to TRBJ2-7; 10 bases match TRBD2. Germline V gives CDR1 SGHAT, CDR2 FQNNGV. CDR3 length: 12 residues. The junction had 0 bases not matched to a gene; V was cut back by 5 bases and J by 5 bases. The CDR3 DNA reads TGTGCCAGCAGCGGACTAGCGGACGAGCAGTACTTC. Its protein is CASSGLADEQYF.

The chain joins TRBV7-2 to TRBJ2-7; D is unclear. The V end lost 5 bases, the J end lost 4 bases, and 9 bases lay between the germline ends. The CDR3 length is 12 residues. CDR1 and CDR2 (germline): SGHTA, FQGNSA. DNA of the CDR3: TGTGCCAGCAGCCTCCAGGCATACGAGCAGTACTTC. Translated: CASSLQAYEQYF.

Notes on this clonotype: This may be a read error, as it is one base from a much larger clone. The rearrangement uses TRBV20-1 and TRBJ1-2; weak D call: TRBD1 (5 bases). Germline lookup yields CDR1 DFQATT and CDR2 SNEGSKA (reference sequence). The CDR3 loop spans 12 amino acids. Deletions cut 6 bases from V and 12 bases from J, with 20 bases between. The CDR3: CSAPLTDRGHTF. CDR3 bases: TGCAGTGCCCCCCTGACAGACCGGGGCCACACCTTC.

This clonotype was counted a few times. The CDR3 sequence is CASSLYGVGANVLTF. The DNA of the CDR3 is TGTGCCAGCAGCTTATACGGGGTGGGGGCCAACGTCCTGACTTTC. The chain recombines TRBV7-2 with TRBJ2-6; weak D call: TRBD2 (5 bases). CDR1 and CDR2 (germline): SGHTA, FQGNSA. V lost 2 bases and J 4 bases, leaving 9 bases between the germline ends. The CDR3 runs 15 residues.

This clonotype showed up many times. The rearrangement uses TRBV7-9 and TRBJ2-7; D gene unclear. Germline-derived CDR1 and CDR2 are SEHNR and FQNEAQ (reference sequence). V gave up 1 base and J gave up 3 bases, with 19 bases separating them. There are 17 residues in the CDR3. CDR3 sequence reads: CASSLVLGLSKIYEQYF. CDR3 DNA sequence: TGTGCCAGCAGCTTAGTGCTCGGCCTTTCCAAAATCTACGAGCAGTACTTC. Looking up the rest from reference TRBV7-9 and TRBJ2-7 gives the full variable domain: DTGVSQNPRHKITKRGQNVTFRCDPISEHNRLYWYRQTLGQGPEFLTYFQNEAQLEKSRLLSDRFSAERPKGSFSTLEIQRTEQGDSAMYLCASSLVLGLSKIYEQYFGPGTRLTVT.

The V gene is TRBV29-1, the J gene TRBJ2-2; 11 bases fit TRBD2. The CDR3 sequence is 14 residues long. CDR1 is SQVTM and CDR2 is ANQGSEA in the germline V gene. V was pared by 5 bases and J by 10 bases, with 9 bases of the junction left unmatched. This CDR3 reads CSVKALAGGEELFF. The CDR3 DNA reads TGCAGCGTTAAAGCGCTAGCGGGAGGCGAGGAGCTGTTTTTT.

This clonotype was found many times. This chain joins TRBV7-9 and TRBJ2-3; TRBD1 matches at 8 bases. Germline V gene data show CDR1 as SEHNR and CDR2 as FQNEAQ (reference sequence). V lost 0 bases and J lost 6; bases outside the gene matches: 2. The CDR3 has 14 residues. This chain's CDR3 is CASSLAGQVDTQYF. The CDR3 nucleotides are TGTGCCAGCAGCTTAGCGGGACAGGTTGATACGCAGTATTTT.

As concerns this clonotype: The junction and the germline gene differ at one end; a read error may be behind it. The chain couples TRBV12-3 or TRBV12-4 to TRBJ1-6; a weak D match, TRBD1 (5 bases). There are 15 residues in the CDR3. CDR3 protein: CANSFGGTYNSPLHF. The CDR3 bases are TGTGCCAACAGTTTTGGGGGGACCTATAATTCACCCCTCCACTTT.

By share, this clonotype ranks as medium-sized. The chain is built from TRBV12-3 or TRBV12-4 and TRBJ2-7; 11 nucleotides line up with TRBD2. The CDR3 sequence is 14 residues long. Trimming cost V 3 bases and J 5 bases; bases outside gene matches: 3. The CDR3 DNA is TGTGCCAGCAGTTTTGTAGCGGGAGGGGACGAGCAGTACTTC. Translated: CASSFVAGGDEQYF.

The gene calls are TRBV27 and TRBJ2-7; 10 bases are a match to TRBD2. CDR3 size: 15 residues. Trimming removed 8 bases from V and 4 bases from J; junction bases left unmatched: 11. CDR1 is MNHEY and CDR2 is SMNVEV in the germline V gene (reference sequence). Here the CDR3 reads CASALGAGGPYEQYF. CDR3 bases: TGTGCCAGCGCTTTGGGAGCGGGAGGGCCTTACGAGCAGTACTTC.

This clonotype occurred many times. This sequence joins TRBV7-9 and TRBJ2-5, with D possibly TRBD1 on 5 matching bases. Trimming left V 0 bases short and J 0 bases short, with 8 bases between. The CDR3 length is 15 residues. The germline gives CDR1 SEHNR, CDR2 FQNEAQ (reference sequence). In DNA, the CDR3 is TGTGCCAGCAGCTTAGCGCAAGGGGACCAAGAGACCCAGTACTTC. It yields the protein CASSLAQGDQETQYF.

As to this clonotype: It may be a read error: a sequence one base away is much more abundant. This chain joins TRBV27 and TRBJ2-7; D is uncertain. This CDR3 is 13 amino acids long. Germline values: CDR1 MNHEY, CDR2 SMNVEV (reference sequence). The CDR3: CARSLSPDYEQYF. The CDR3 bases are TGTGCCCGCAGTTTAAGTCCAGACTACGAGCAGTACTTC.

Many counts were recorded for this clonotype. The gene calls are TRBV5-1 and TRBJ1-1; possibly TRBD1 for D (5 bases). In germline, CDR1 is SGHRS, CDR2 YFSETQ. V was shortened by 0 bases and J by 7 bases, with 13 bases between the two germline ends. CDR3 length equals 14 residues. The CDR3 DNA follows: TGCGCCAGCAGCTTGGAAGGGGCAGACCTTGAAGCTTTCTTT. This gives the protein CASSLEGADLEAFF. Full variable domain (missing parts from reference TRBV5-1 and TRBJ1-1): KAGVTQTPRYLIKTRGQQVTLSCSPISGHRSVSWYQQTPGQGLQFLFEYFSETQRNKGNFPGRFSGRQFSNSRSEMNVSTLELGDSALYLCASSLEGADLEAFFGQGTRLTVV.

The J gene is TRBJ1-1, the V gene TRBV24-1; TRBD1 matches 7 bases. V lost 3 bases to trimming and J lost 6 bases; unmatched junction nucleotides: 9. The CDR3 contains 15 residues. The germline CDR1 and CDR2 sequences are KGHDR and SFDVKD. DNA of the CDR3: TGTGCCACCAGTGATCGACAGGGAGGAACGGCTGAAGCTTTCTTT. Its protein product is CATSDRQGGTAEAFF.

This clonotype came up many times. The J gene is TRBJ2-7, the V gene TRBV7-2; the D is unclear. V dropped 5 bases and J dropped 2 bases, with 19 bases sitting between them. CDR3 length: 16 amino acids. Germline CDR1 SGHTA, CDR2 FQGNSA. CDR3 bases: TGTGCCAGCAGCAAGCTGTTCAGAGAACGAGCCTACGAGCAGTACTTC. Residues: CASSKLFRERAYEQYF.

This clonotype showed up many times. The gene calls are TRBV13 and TRBJ2-7; perhaps TRBD2 as D (6 bases). There are 14 residues in the CDR3. Per the germline V gene, CDR1 is PRHDT and CDR2 is FYEKMQ (reference sequence). V was clipped by 1 base and J by 1 base, with 8 bases between them. CDR3 bases: TGTGCCAGCAGCTTAGCGGGAGTATCCTACGAGCAGTACTTC. Encoded protein: CASSLAGVSYEQYF.

Regarding this clonotype: A much larger clone differs from this one at a single base, so this may be a read error. This chain links TRBV27 with TRBJ2-1; D tentatively reads TRBD1 or TRBD2 (6 bases each). In germline, CDR1 is MNHEY, CDR2 SMNVEV (reference sequence). CDR3 length equals 13 residues. V lost 2 bases, J lost 8 bases, and 10 bases lay in between. The CDR3 spells CASSLGGPHEQFF. The CDR3 DNA is TGTGCCAGCAGTTTAGGGGGGCCGCATGAGCAGTTCTTC.

This clonotype was counted many times. The rearrangement links TRBV9 to TRBJ2-1, with TRBD1 identical over 11 bases. J gave up 8 bases and V 6 bases, and 4 bases lay outside the gene matches. In germline, CDR1 is SGDLS, CDR2 YYNGEE. This CDR3 is 13 amino acids long. CDR3 region: CASTGQGAYEQFF. The CDR3 DNA is TGTGCCAGCACCGGACAGGGGGCCTATGAGCAGTTCTTC.

The genes are TRBV4-2 and TRBJ2-1; 8 bases are shared with TRBD2. CDR1 and CDR2 (germline): LGHNA, YNFKEQ. Unmatched junction bases numbered 5, after V lost 0 bases and J lost 4 bases. The CDR3 consists of 16 residues. CDR3 nucleotides: TGTGCCAGCAGCCAAGAAGTAACTAGCGGATACAATGAGCAGTTCTTC. Protein: CASSQEVTSGYNEQFF.

This clonotype was seen a handful of times. The chain employs TRBV28 and TRBJ2-1; 8 bases are shared with TRBD2. The germline V gene encodes CDR1 MDHEN and CDR2 SYDVKM. The trim removed 3 bases at V and 5 bases at J, leaving 6 bases unmatched. The CDR3 sequence is 15 residues long. The CDR3 DNA follows: TGTGCCAGCAGTTTGGTCACTAGCGGAGACAATGAGCAGTTCTTC. Its translation: CASSLVTSGDNEQFF. The variable domain in full, completed from reference TRBV28 and TRBJ2-1, reads DVKVTQSSRYLVKRTGEKVFLECVQDMDHENMFWYRQDPGLGLRLIYFSYDVKMKEKGDIPEGYSVSREKKERFSLILESASTNQTSMYLCASSLVTSGDNEQFFGPGTRLTVL.

The sample holds many counts of this clonotype. The genes are TRBV28 and TRBJ1-5, with D hard to call. The germline V gene encodes CDR1 MDHEN and CDR2 SYDVKM. Trimming cost V 3 bases and J 3 bases, with 12 bases left between them. The CDR3 extends over 15 amino acids. This CDR3 reads CASSFGVRDNQPQHF. DNA of the CDR3: TGTGCCAGCAGTTTCGGGGTACGAGACAATCAGCCCCAGCATTTT.

CDR3 region: CASSVDFGTGGWELFF. CDR3 DNA sequence: TGTGCCAGCAGTGTAGATTTTGGGACAGGGGGCTGGGAGCTGTTTTTT. The genes are TRBV6-1 and TRBJ2-2; 12 bases fit TRBD1. Germline CDR1 reads MNHNS; CDR2 reads SASEGT. The CDR3 is 16 amino acids. V gave up 4 bases and J gave up 9 bases; unmatched junction bases: 9.

V gene TRBV27 combines with J gene TRBJ2-7; 8 bases are a match to TRBD2. The germline CDR1 and CDR2 sequences are MNHEY and SMNVEV (reference sequence). The CDR3 extends over 14 amino acids. J lost 6 bases, V lost 5 bases, and 9 bases had no gene match. This CDR3 is CASSPGLAVSEQYF. CDR3 in DNA: TGTGCCAGCAGTCCCGGACTAGCAGTTAGCGAGCAGTACTTC.

This clonotype occurred many times. This chain connects TRBV7-2 to TRBJ2-7, with 10 bases that match TRBD2. This CDR3 contains 16 residues. The germline V gene encodes CDR1 SGHTA and CDR2 FQGNSA. Unmatched junction bases numbered 7, after V lost 5 bases and J lost 0 bases. CDR3 residues: CASSHRGLAVSYEQYF. CDR3 DNA sequence: TGTGCCAGCAGCCATAGAGGACTAGCGGTCTCCTACGAGCAGTACTTC.